The rows below give T cell receptor beta chains drawn from one sample of a study of OX40 agonist ivuxolimab in advanced cancers. The data were produced by immunoSEQ multiplex PCR, yet TCRdb's version contains in-frame clones alone and is incomplete. The table has fewer than 45,000 clones, 84% seen once. The source material was CD4+ or CD8+ T cells sorted from blood, sampled in a trial of the OX40 agonist ivuxolimab. These receptors were collected from an adult with an advanced solid tumor such as melanoma, head and neck, liver or kidney cancer. CDR3s leave out the opening cysteine and the closing phenylalanine or tryptophan. The D gene is left open where the match is weak.

V gene,D gene,J gene,CDR3 protein
TRBV9,NA,TRBJ1-3,ASSDPGHLASGNTIY
TRBV6-1,NA,TRBJ1-3,ASSDQPGGVGNTIY
TRBV5-6,NA,TRBJ1-2,ASSSPGDSKTGDGYT
TRBV10-3,NA,TRBJ2-5,AIAMGETQY
TRBV5-1,TRBD2,TRBJ2-6,ASSNRWTSGSGANVLT
TRBV14,NA,TRBJ1-5,ASSQGGERQPQH
TRBV29-1,NA,TRBJ2-7,SAPRGRGYEQY
TRBV9,NA,TRBJ2-7,ASSPSRGAEQY
TRBV6-5,NA,TRBJ2-7,ASRPPQTAAYEQY
TRBV11-2,NA,TRBJ2-5,ASSLGASVQETQY
TRBV2,NA,TRBJ1-2,ASSGQAYGYT
TRBV27,TRBD1,TRBJ1-5,ASSPRTGGNQPQH
TRBV5-5,NA,TRBJ1-1,ASGIGLGARRMNTEAF
TRBV10-2,NA,TRBJ2-1,ASSPGGHTDPYNEQF
TRBV5-8,NA,TRBJ2-1,ASSSRSGRIGDEQF
TRBV14,NA,TRBJ1-1,ASSQAVSGKSYTEAF
TRBV19,NA,TRBJ2-2,ASRGGDANTGELF
TRBV18,TRBD1,TRBJ1-1,ASSDDRDTEAF
TRBV7-3,TRBD2,TRBJ2-5,ASSLRSAGGPEQETQY
TRBV6-1,NA,TRBJ2-7,ASSGALFQSSYEQY
TRBV2,NA,TRBJ2-3,ASSREGTDTQY
TRBV7-9,TRBD2,TRBJ2-5,ASSHRLAGVETQY
TRBV9,NA,TRBJ2-1,ASSVNRANEQF
TRBV20-1,NA,TRBJ2-5,SARRRETQY
TRBV5-1,NA,TRBJ2-6,ASSLGGSGANVLT
TRBV18,NA,TRBJ2-1,ASSGTEKKGWF
TRBV5-1,NA,TRBJ2-5,ASSPGQTQETQY
TRBV27,NA,TRBJ1-1,ASSWLGNTEAF
TRBV7-2,NA,TRBJ2-1,ASSLRSASYNEQF
TRBV25-1,TRBD1,TRBJ2-7,ASSEYRDRGSYEQY
TRBV13,TRBD2,TRBJ2-1,ASSPRKGLAGGTYNEQF
TRBV13,TRBD1,TRBJ1-1,ASSLYRGRSIEAF
TRBV7-9,NA,TRBJ1-1,ASSLAPHKTTEAF
TRBV28,NA,TRBJ2-3,ASSLRSTLDTQY
TRBV19,NA,TRBJ2-7,ASSIARNGPYEQY
TRBV29-1,NA,TRBJ1-2,SVRAMWGSSYGYT
TRBV6-4,NA,TRBJ2-5,ASSDSRRGETQY
TRBV20-1,NA,TRBJ2-7,SARDTYEQY
TRBV27,TRBD1,TRBJ2-7,ASSRQGLEEQY
TRBV9,TRBD2,TRBJ2-7,ASSEGATSSGSEQY
TRBV6-1,NA,TRBJ1-1,ASREPPGAEAF